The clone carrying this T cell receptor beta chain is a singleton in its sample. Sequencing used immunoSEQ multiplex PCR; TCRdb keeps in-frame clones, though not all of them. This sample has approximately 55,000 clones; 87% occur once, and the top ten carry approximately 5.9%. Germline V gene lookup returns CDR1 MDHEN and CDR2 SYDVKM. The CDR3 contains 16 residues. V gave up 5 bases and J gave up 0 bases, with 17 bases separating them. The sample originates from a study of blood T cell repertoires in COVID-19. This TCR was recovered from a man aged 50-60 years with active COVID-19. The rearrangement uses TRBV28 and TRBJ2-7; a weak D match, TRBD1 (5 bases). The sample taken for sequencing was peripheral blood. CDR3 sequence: CASSKIDRKSSYEQYF. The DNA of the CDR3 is TGTGCCAGCAGTAAGATAGACAGAAAGAGCTCCTACGAGCAGTACTTC.